This T cell receptor beta chain is drawn from a study of radiotherapy plus CTLA-4 blockade in lung cancer. Overall study context: Patients showed objective responses in 18% of cases and disease control in under 35%. Notes on the study in general: Radiotherapy plus ipilimumab was followed by expansion in blood of tumor-derived TCR clones.

Data came from immunoSEQ multiplex PCR; TCRdb stores just in-frame clones and leaves some out. The data hold about 85,000 clones, with more than 75% observed a single time. CDR3 size: 16 residues. Germline trimming cut 6 bases from V and 1 base from J; bases unmatched to any gene: 5. CDR1 MDHEN and CDR2 SYDVKM come from the germline V gene. Points on this clone: Its antigen is unidentified.

The sequences come from peripheral blood, collected from a patient treated with radiotherapy plus ipilimumab. The chain joins TRBV28 to TRBJ2-4; TRBD2 aligns across 11 bases. This clonotype was sampled from a human donor with non-small cell lung cancer who had a partial response to radiotherapy plus ipilimumab. CDR3 in amino acids: CASRTSGSIAKNIQYF. The CDR3 bases are TGTGCCAGCAGAACTAGCGGGAGTATTGCCAAAAACATTCAGTACTTC.